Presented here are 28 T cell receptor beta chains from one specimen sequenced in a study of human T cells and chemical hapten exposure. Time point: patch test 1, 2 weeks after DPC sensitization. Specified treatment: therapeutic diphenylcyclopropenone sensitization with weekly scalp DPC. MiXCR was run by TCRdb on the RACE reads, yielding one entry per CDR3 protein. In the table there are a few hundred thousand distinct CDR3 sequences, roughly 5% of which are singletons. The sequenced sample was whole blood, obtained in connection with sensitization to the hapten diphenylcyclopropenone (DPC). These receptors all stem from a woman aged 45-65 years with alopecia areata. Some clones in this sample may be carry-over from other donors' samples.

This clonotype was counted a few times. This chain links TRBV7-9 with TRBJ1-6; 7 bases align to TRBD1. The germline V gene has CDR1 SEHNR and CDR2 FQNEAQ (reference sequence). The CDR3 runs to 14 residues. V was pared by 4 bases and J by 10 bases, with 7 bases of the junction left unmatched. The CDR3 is CASSSVEGASPLHF. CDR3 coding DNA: TGTGCCAGCAGCTCAGTGGAGGGGGCCTCACCCCTCCACTTT.

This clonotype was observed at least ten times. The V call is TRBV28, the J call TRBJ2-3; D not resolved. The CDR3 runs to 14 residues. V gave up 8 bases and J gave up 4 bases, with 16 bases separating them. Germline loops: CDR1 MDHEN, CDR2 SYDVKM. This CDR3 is CASGQTNIADTQYF. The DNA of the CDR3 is TGTGCCAGCGGCCAGACCAATATTGCAGATACGCAGTATTTT.

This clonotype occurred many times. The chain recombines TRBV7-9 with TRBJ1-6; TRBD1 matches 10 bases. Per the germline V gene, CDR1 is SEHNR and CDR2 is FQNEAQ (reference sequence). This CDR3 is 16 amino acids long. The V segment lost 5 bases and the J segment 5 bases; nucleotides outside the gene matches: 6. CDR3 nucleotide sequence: TGTGCCAGCAGCCACGACAGGGGGCTCGATAATTCACCCCTCCACTTT. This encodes CASSHDRGLDNSPLHF. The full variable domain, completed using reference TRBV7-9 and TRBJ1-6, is DTGVSQNPRHKITKRGQNVTFRCDPISEHNRLYWYRQTLGQGPEFLTYFQNEAQLEKSRLLSDRFSAERPKGSFSTLEIQRTEQGDSAMYLCASSHDRGLDNSPLHFGNGTRLTVT.

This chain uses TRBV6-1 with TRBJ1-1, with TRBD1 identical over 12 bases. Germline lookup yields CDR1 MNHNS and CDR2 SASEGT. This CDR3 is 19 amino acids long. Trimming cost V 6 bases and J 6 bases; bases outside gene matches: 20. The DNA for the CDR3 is TGTGCCAGCAGAGAACGGCGCCCTGGGACAGGGGGCGGGCACGCTGAAGCTTTCTTT. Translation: CASRERRPGTGGGHAEAFF.

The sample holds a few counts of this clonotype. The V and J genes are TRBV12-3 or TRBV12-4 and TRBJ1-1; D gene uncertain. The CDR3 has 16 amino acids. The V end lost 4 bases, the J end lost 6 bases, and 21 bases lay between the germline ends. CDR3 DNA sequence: TGTGCCAGCAGTTCCGACCGAGCGGCAGTCAATCCTGAAGCTTTCTTT. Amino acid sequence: CASSSDRAAVNPEAFF.

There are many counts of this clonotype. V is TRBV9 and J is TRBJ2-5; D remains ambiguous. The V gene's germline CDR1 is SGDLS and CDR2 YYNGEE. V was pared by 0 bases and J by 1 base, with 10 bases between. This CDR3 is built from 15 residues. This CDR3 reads CASSVVGGSQETQYF. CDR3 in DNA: TGTGCCAGCAGCGTAGTGGGTGGCTCCCAAGAGACCCAGTACTTC.

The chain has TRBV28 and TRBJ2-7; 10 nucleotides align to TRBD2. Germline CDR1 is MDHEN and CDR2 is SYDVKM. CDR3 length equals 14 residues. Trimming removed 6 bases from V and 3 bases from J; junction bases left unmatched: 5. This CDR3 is CASRTGTSVYEQYF. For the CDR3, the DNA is TGTGCCAGCAGAACCGGGACTAGCGTCTACGAGCAGTACTTC.

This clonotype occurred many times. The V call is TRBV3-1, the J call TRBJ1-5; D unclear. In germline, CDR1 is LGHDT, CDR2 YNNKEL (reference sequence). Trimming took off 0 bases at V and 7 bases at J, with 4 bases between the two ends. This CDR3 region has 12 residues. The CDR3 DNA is TGTGCCAGCAGCCAAGAGGACCAGCCCCAGCATTTT. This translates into CASSQEDQPQHF.

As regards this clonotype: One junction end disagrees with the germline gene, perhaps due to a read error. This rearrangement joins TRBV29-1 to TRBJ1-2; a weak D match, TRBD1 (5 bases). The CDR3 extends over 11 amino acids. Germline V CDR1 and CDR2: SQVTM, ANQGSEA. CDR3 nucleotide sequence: TGTCAGGGATTGGGGAGGGATGGCTACACCTTC. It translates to CQGLGRDGYTF.

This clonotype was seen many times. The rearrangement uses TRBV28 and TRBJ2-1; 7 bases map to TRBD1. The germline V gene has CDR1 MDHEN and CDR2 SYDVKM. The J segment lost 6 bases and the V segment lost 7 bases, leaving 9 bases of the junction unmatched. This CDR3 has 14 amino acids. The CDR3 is CASIGQAAINEQFF. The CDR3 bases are TGTGCCAGCATAGGACAGGCCGCCATCAATGAGCAGTTCTTC.

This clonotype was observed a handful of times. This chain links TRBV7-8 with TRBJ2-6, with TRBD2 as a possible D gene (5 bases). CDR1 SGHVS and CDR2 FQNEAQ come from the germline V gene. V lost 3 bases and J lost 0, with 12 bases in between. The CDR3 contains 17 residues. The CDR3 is CASSLRTGSSGANVLTF. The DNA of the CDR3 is TGTGCCAGCAGCTTGAGGACGGGGAGCTCTGGGGCCAACGTCCTGACTTTC.

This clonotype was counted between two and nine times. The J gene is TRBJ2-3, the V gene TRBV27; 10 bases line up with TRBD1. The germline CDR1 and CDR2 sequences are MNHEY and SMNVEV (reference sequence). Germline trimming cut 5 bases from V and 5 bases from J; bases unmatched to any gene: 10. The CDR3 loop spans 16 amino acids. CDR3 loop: CASSPSPGTGVDTQYF. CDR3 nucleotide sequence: TGTGCCAGCAGTCCTAGTCCCGGGACAGGGGTAGATACGCAGTATTTT.

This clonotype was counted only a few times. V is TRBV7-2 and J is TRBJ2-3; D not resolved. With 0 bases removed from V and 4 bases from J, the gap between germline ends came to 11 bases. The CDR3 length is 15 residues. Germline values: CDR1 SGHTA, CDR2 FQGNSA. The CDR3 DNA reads TGTGCCAGCAGCTTAGCGCATTCTAGTTCAGATACGCAGTATTTT. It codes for CASSLAHSSSDTQYF.

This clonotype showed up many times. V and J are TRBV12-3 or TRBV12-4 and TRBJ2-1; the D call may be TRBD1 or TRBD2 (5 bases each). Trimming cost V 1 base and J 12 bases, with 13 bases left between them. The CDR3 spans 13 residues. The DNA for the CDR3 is TGTGCCAGCAGTTTAGACGAGGGGTCAGGGCAGTTCTTC. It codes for CASSLDEGSGQFF.

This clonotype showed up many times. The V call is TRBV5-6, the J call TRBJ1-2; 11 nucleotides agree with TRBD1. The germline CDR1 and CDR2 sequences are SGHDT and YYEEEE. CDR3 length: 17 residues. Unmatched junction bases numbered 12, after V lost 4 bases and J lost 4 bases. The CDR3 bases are TGTGCCAGCAGCCCCGGACAGGGGGCATTCGGAAGCTATGGCTACACCTTC. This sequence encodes CASSPGQGAFGSYGYTF.

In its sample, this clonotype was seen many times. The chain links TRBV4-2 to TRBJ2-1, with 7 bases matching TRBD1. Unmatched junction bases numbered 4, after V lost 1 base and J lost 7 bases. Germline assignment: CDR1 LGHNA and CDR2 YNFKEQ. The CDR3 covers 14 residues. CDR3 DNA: TGTGCCAGCAGCCAAGGTGACAGGGCAAATGAGCAGTTCTTC. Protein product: CASSQGDRANEQFF.

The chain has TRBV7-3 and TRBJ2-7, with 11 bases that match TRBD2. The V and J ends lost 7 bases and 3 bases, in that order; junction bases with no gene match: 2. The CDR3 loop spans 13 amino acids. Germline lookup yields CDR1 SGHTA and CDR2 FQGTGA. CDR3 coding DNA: TGTGCCAGCATGGGACTAGCGGTCTACGAGCAGTACTTC. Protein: CASMGLAVYEQYF. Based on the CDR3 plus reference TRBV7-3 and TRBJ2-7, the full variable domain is GAGVSQTPSNKVTEKGKYVELRCDPISGHTALYWYRQSLGQGPEFLIYFQGTGAADDSGLPNDRFFAVRPEGSVSTLKIQRTERGDSAVYLCASMGLAVYEQYFGPGTRLTVT.

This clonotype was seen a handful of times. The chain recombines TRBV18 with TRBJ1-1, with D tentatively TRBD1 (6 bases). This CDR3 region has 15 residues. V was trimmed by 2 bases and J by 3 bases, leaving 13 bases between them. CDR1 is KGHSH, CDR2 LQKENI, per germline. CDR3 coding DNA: TGTGCCAGCTCACCAAGATTCGGGGGCGACACTGAAGCTTTCTTT. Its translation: CASSPRFGGDTEAFF.

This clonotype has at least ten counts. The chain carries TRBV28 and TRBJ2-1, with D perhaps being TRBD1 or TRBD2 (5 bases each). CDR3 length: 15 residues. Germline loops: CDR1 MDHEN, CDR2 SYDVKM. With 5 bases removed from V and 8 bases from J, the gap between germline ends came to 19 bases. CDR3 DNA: TGTGCCAGCAGTAATCGGGACCCACAATATGATGAGCAGTTCTTC. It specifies CASSNRDPQYDEQFF.

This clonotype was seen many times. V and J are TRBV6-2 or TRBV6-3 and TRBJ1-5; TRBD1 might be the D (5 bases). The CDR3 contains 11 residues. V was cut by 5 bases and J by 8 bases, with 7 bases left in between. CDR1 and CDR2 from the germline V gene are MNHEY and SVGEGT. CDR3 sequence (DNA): TGTGCCAGCAGTGCGGGGGAGCCCCAGCATTTT. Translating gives CASSAGEPQHF.

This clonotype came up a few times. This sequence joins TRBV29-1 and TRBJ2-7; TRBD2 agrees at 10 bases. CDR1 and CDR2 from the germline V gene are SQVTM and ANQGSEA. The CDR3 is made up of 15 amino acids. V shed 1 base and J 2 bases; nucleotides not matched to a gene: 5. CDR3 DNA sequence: TGCAGCGTTGAAGGGCCCAGCGGGAGGGCCTACGAGCAGTACTTC. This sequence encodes CSVEGPSGRAYEQYF.

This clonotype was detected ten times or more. The CDR3 DNA is TGTGCCAGCAGCCAAACGGGGGGATCCACTGAAGCTTTCTTT. It is translated as CASSQTGGSTEAFF. The chain has TRBV14 and TRBJ1-1, with TRBD1 as a possible D gene (5 bases). The CDR3 runs to 14 residues. The V end lost 2 bases, the J end lost 4 bases, and 11 bases lay between the germline ends. Germline V gene sequence: CDR1 SGHDN, CDR2 FVKESK. Filled out from reference TRBV14 and TRBJ1-1, the complete variable domain reads EAGVTQFPSHSVIEKGQTVTLRCDPISGHDNLYWYRRVMGKEIKFLLHFVKESKQDESGMPNNRFLAERTGGTYSTLKVQPAELEDSGVYFCASSQTGGSTEAFFGQGTRLTVV.

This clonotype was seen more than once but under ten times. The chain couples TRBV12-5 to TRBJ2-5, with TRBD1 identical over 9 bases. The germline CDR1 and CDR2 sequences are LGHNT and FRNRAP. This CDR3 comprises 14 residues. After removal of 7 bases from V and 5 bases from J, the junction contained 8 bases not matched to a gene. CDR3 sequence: CASALQGAAETQYF. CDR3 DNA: TGTGCTAGTGCCCTACAGGGGGCAGCGGAGACCCAGTACTTC.

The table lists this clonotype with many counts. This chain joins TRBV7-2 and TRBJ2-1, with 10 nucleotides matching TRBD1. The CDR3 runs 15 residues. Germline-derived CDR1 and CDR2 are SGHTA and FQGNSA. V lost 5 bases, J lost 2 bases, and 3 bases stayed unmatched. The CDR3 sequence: CASSQTGGAYNEQFF. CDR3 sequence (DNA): TGTGCCAGCAGCCAGACAGGGGGCGCCTACAATGAGCAGTTCTTC.

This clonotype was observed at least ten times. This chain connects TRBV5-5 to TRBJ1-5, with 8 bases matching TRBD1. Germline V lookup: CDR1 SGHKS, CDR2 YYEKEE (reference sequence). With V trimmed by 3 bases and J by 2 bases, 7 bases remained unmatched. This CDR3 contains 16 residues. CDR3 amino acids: CASSYIQGVGNQPQHF. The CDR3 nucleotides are TGTGCCAGCAGCTACATACAGGGGGTGGGCAATCAGCCCCAGCATTTT. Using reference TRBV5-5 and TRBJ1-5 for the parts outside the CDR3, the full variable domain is DAGVTQSPTHLIKTRGQQVTLRCSPISGHKSVSWYQQVLGQGPQFIFQYYEKEERGRGNFPDRFSARQFPNYSSELNVNALLLGDSALYLCASSYIQGVGNQPQHFGDGTRLSIL.

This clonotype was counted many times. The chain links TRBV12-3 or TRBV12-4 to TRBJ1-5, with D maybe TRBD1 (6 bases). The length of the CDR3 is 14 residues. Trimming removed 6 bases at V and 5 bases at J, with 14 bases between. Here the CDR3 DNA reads TGTGCCAGCAGGCACAGGGCCCCCCATCAGCCCCAGCATTTT. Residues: CASRHRAPHQPQHF.

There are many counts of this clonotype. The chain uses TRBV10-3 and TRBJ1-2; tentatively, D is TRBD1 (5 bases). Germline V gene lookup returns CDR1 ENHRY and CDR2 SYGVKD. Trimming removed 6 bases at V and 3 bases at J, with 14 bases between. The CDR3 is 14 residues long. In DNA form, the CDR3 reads TGTGCCATCAGGTTTACGGGACGGGACTATGGCTACACCTTC. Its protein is CAIRFTGRDYGYTF.

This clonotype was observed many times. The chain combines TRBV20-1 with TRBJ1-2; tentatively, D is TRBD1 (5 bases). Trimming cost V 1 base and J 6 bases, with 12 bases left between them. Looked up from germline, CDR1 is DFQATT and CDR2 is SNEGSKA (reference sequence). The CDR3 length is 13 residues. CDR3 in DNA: TGCAGTGCTAGAGCCGGGAGGGGACATGGCTACACCTTC. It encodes CSARAGRGHGYTF.